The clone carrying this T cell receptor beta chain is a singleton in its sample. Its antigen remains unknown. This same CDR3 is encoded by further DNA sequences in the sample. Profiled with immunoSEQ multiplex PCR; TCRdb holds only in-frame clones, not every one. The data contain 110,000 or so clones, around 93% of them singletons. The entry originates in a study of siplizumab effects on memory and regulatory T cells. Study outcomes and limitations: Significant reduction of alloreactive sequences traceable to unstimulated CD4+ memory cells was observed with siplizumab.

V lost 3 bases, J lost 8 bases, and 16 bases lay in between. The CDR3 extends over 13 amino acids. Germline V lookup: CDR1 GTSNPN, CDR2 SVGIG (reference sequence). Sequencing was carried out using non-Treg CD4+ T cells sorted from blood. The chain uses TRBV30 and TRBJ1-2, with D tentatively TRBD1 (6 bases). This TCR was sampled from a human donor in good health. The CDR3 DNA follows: TGTGCCTGGAGGGGGGGGCTAGGGAAGGGCTACACCTTC. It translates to CAWRGGLGKGYTF.